A single sample is the source of the 26 T cell receptor beta chains below, sequenced in a study of tumor and adjacent non-tumor tissue in lung cancer. RNA was extracted from bulk tissue without any cell sorting. A modified ARM-PCR protocol with three rounds of nested PCR amplified TCRbeta. MiXCR, applied by TCRdb to the multiplex PCR reads, yields one record per CDR3 protein. The repertoire holds 77,000 or so distinct CDR3 sequences, with under 85% as singletons. Sequencing was performed on lung tumor tissue. All receptors come from a woman aged 45-65 years with non-small cell lung cancer.

As concerns this clonotype: The junction and the germline gene differ at one end; a read error may be behind it. This chain uses TRBV4-2 with TRBJ1-5, with D hard to call. The CDR3 is 15 amino acids. Per the germline V gene, CDR1 is LGHNA and CDR2 is YNFKEQ. The CDR3 DNA is TGTGTCAGCAGCCAAGAGCTCACTGGCAATCAGCCCCAGCATTTT. It encodes CVSSQELTGNQPQHF.

V gene TRBV12-3 or TRBV12-4 combines with J gene TRBJ2-2; tentatively, D is TRBD1 or TRBD2 (5 bases each). This CDR3 region has 15 residues. Trimming took 3 bases from V and 7 from J, leaving 15 bases between them. CDR3 loop: CASSLTGMDIGELFF. The CDR3 region has the DNA TGTGCCAGCAGTTTGACGGGGATGGACATCGGGGAGCTGTTTTTT.

With regard to this clonotype: At one end, the junction sequence differs from germline, possibly due to a read error. The gene calls are TRBV5-4 and TRBJ2-1; 9 bases are shared with TRBD2. Germline V gene lookup returns CDR1 SGHNT and CDR2 YYREEE (reference sequence). The CDR3 has 18 amino acids. The CDR3 spells CTSSLRIAGAPLYNEQSF. The CDR3 DNA reads as TGTACCAGCAGCTTGCGAATAGCGGGAGCCCCTCTTTACAATGAGCAGTCCTTC.

The chain links TRBV28 to TRBJ2-1; possible D gene TRBD2, 6 bases. CDR1 MDHEN and CDR2 SYDVKM come from the germline V gene. The CDR3 length is 21 residues. The V end was cut by 4 bases, the J end by 0 bases, with 28 bases between. The CDR3 sequence is CASSWRVNSYRHKGSYNEQFF. CDR3 DNA: TGTGCCAGCAGTTGGAGGGTTAACTCGTACAGGCATAAGGGCTCCTACAATGAGCAGTTCTTC.

This clonotype appeared a single time. Compared with germline, one end of the junction differs, possibly owing to a read error. This chain uses TRBV11-3 with TRBJ2-7; D is unclear. Germline V gene lookup returns CDR1 SGHNT and CDR2 YENEEA. The CDR3 length is 13 residues. The CDR3 loop reads CASGLRRCYEQYF. CDR3 coding DNA: TGTGCCAGCGGCTTGAGGAGATGCTACGAGCAGTACTTC.

Regarding this clonotype: Relative to the germline gene, one junction end is altered; a read error may explain this. This chain joins TRBV10-2 and TRBJ2-7; no clear D gene. The germline CDR1 and CDR2 sequences are WSHSY and SAAADI. The CDR3 loop spans 14 amino acids. The CDR3 sequence is CATRDTYSSYAQYF. The CDR3 DNA reads as TGCGCCACCCGAGACACATATTCCTCCTACGCGCAGTACTTC.

About this clonotype itself: This may come from a read error, since a much larger clone is one base off. The chain has TRBV28 and TRBJ2-3; possible D gene TRBD1, 6 bases. CDR1 is MDHEN and CDR2 is SYDVKM in the germline V gene. The CDR3 length is 13 residues. The CDR3 sequence is CANSSIQGDTQYF. The CDR3 DNA follows: TGTGCCAACAGTTCGATTCAGGGGGATACGCAGTATTTT.

Concerning this clonotype itself: A much larger clone is a single base away; this may be a read error. V and J are TRBV11-2 and TRBJ2-5; 7 nucleotides align to TRBD2. V lost 9 bases to trimming and J lost 5 bases; unmatched junction nucleotides: 6. Germline loops: CDR1 SGHAT, CDR2 FQNNGV. The CDR3 spans 12 residues. The CDR3 DNA reads as TGTGCCAGGAGCGGGGCAGGGGAGACCCAGTACTTC. This encodes CARSGAGETQYF.

This chain connects TRBV20-1 to TRBJ1-2; D not resolved. V gave up 6 bases and J gave up 2 bases, with 7 bases separating them. The germline gives CDR1 DFQATT, CDR2 SNEGSKA (reference sequence). The CDR3 has 11 residues. The DNA of the CDR3 is TGCAGTGCCTCGAAAAACTATGGCTACACCTTC. This codes for CSASKNYGYTF.

To note about this clonotype: A read error is likely, as this CDR3 ends without the conserved phenylalanine or tryptophan. CDR3 region: CAISRGPRLAGEVGETQYS. The CDR3 bases are TGCGCCATCAGCCGAGGTCCCCGACTAGCGGGAGAAGTGGGAGAGACCCAGTACTCC. V gene TRBV4-1 combines with J gene TRBJ2-5, with TRBD2 identical over 12 bases. Germline V CDR1 and CDR2: MGHRA, YSYEKL. The CDR3 sequence is 19 residues long.

Notes on this clonotype: At one boundary the junction diverges from the germline segment, which might be a read error. The chain has TRBV4-2 and TRBJ2-1, with D tentatively TRBD1 or TRBD2 (6 bases each). This CDR3 region has 16 residues. The germline gives CDR1 LGHNA, CDR2 YNFKEQ. The CDR3 sequence: CASSQGGSGGYNEQFF. CDR3 DNA sequence: TGTGCCAGCAGTCAAGGGGGTAGCGGAGGCTACAATGAGCAGTTCTTT.

On this clonotype: This clone may be a read error of a much larger clone one base away. The V and J genes are TRBV24-1 and TRBJ1-5; no clear D. The ends were cut back, 8 bases at V and 7 bases at J, with 11 bases in the middle. There are 12 residues in the CDR3. Per the germline V gene, CDR1 is KGHDR and CDR2 is SFDVKD. CDR3 loop: CATKPWSQPQHF. For the CDR3, the DNA is TGTGCCACCAAGCCGTGGAGCCAGCCCCAGCATTTT.

In this sample, this clonotype turned up a few times. It is likely a read error, because the conserved phenylalanine at the end of the CDR3 is missing. This chain connects TRBV6-5 to TRBJ2-5; D tentatively fits TRBD1 or TRBD2 (6 bases each). The CDR3 has 13 residues. Per germline, CDR1 MNHEY and CDR2 SVGAGI. The DNA of the CDR3 is TGTGCTAGCAGCTGGGGGGCCCAAGAGACCCAGTACCTC. Its translation: CASSWGAQETQYL.

Judged by abundance, this clonotype is large. One end of the junction varies from germline; a read error may be responsible. The chain has TRBV12-3 or TRBV12-4 and TRBJ2-7, with TRBD2 as a possible D gene (6 bases). The length of the CDR3 is 13 residues. The CDR3 sequence: CASCFGRTYEQYF. The CDR3 DNA reads as TGTGCCAGCTGTTTTGGGAGGACCTACGAGCAGTACTTC.

This chain connects TRBV5-4 to TRBJ1-2; D gene ambiguous. The V gene's germline CDR1 is SGHNT and CDR2 YYREEE (reference sequence). Trimming stripped 5 bases from V and 4 bases from J, with 12 bases between. The CDR3 has 13 residues. The CDR3 spells CASRLDTIYGYTF. The CDR3 nucleotides read TGTGCCAGCAGGCTCGATACAATCTATGGCTACACCTTC.

A note on this clonotype: Given the absence of the conserved phenylalanine or tryptophan at the CDR3 end, a read error is likely. The chain uses TRBV11-2 and TRBJ2-1, with D possibly being TRBD1 (6 bases). The V gene lost 5 bases and the J gene lost 7 bases, with 24 bases spanning the gap. Germline V gene data show CDR1 as SGHAT and CDR2 as FQNNGV. This CDR3 region has 17 residues. This CDR3 is CASSGGGGTEIWNEQFI. The CDR3 coding sequence is TGTGCCAGCAGCGGGGGCGGTGGTACGGAGATTTGGAATGAGCAGTTCATC.

A remark on this clonotype: At one of its ends the junction is not consistent with the germline gene, which may arise from a read error. V gene TRBV11-2 combines with J gene TRBJ2-7; D is ambiguous. Germline CDR1 is SGHAT and CDR2 is FQNNGV. The CDR3 is 12 amino acids. The CDR3 reads CASILSSTKYYF. The DNA for the CDR3 is TGTGCCAGCATCTTAAGCTCTACGAAGTACTACTTC.

The chain carries TRBV6-5 and TRBJ1-2, with 8 positions matching TRBD1. Per germline, CDR1 MNHEY and CDR2 SVGAGI. CDR3 length: 12 residues. J was trimmed by 8 bases and V by 5 bases; bases with no gene match: 4. CDR3 amino acids: CASSVTGVGYTF. The CDR3 DNA follows: TGTGCCAGCAGTGTGACAGGGGTAGGCTACACCTTC.

With regard to this clonotype: The conserved phenylalanine or tryptophan normally closing the CDR3 is absent here, so this likely arose from a read error. J is TRBJ2-1 and V is TRBV4-1, with D perhaps matching TRBD1 (5 bases). The germline V gene encodes CDR1 MGHRA and CDR2 YSYEKL. The ends were cut back, 6 bases at V and 9 bases at J, with 15 bases in the middle. The CDR3 totals 13 residues. Written as DNA, the CDR3 is TGCGCCAGCAGTCAGAAGGGGAACTCTGAGCAGTTCTCC. Encoded protein: CASSQKGNSEQFS.

This clonotype appeared a single time. V usage is TRBV12-3 or TRBV12-4 and J usage is TRBJ2-1; TRBD1 matches 7 bases. Trimming removed 5 bases from V and 5 bases from J; junction bases left unmatched: 6. This CDR3 has 14 amino acids. The DNA for the CDR3 is TGTGCCAGCAGTCCCGGGACAGAGCACAATGAGCAGTTCTTC. As protein: CASSPGTEHNEQFF.

This rearrangement joins TRBV20-1 to TRBJ1-1; TRBD1 might be the D (6 bases). The V gene's germline CDR1 is DFQATT and CDR2 SNEGSKA (reference sequence). The CDR3 consists of 15 residues. The chain's CDR3 is CNVSPGHRANTEAFF. In DNA, the CDR3 is TGCAATGTTAGCCCGGGACATAGGGCGAACACTGAAGCTTTCTTT.

This clonotype was observed a handful of times. The chain is built from TRBV6-2 or TRBV6-3 and TRBJ2-4; no clear D. V gave up 5 bases and J gave up 5 bases, with 13 bases separating them. CDR1 is MNHEY, CDR2 SVGEGT, per germline. This CDR3 has 14 amino acids. As DNA, the CDR3 is TGTGCCAGCAGTCCCCGCGAACGGCAAAACATTCAGTACTTC. Protein sequence: CASSPRERQNIQYF.

The rearrangement uses TRBV7-3 and TRBJ2-1; no reliable D call. V lost 4 bases and J lost 4, with 8 bases in between. Per the germline V gene, CDR1 is SGHTA and CDR2 is FQGTGA. The CDR3 is 13 residues long. The CDR3 reads CASSSSWYNEQFF. The CDR3 DNA is TGTGCCAGCAGCTCGTCCTGGTACAATGAGCAGTTCTTC.

With respect to this clonotype: This sequence may be a read error, since a much larger clone differs from it by one base. The chain carries TRBV20-1 and TRBJ2-5; TRBD1 is a possible D gene (6 bases). The length of the CDR3 is 12 residues. Germline CDR1 is DFQATT and CDR2 is SNEGSKA (reference sequence). V lost 6 bases, J lost 2 bases, and 10 bases lay in between. CDR3 nucleotides: TGCAGTGCGAACAGGGAGCAAGAGACCCAGTACTTC. It specifies CSANREQETQYF.

The CDR3 DNA reads TGTGCCAGCAGCTTAGGAGCTGAGAATGAGTACTTCTTC. Translated, it gives CASSLGAENEYFF. This rearrangement joins TRBV7-8 to TRBJ2-1, with no clear D. This CDR3 is 13 amino acids long. The germline CDR1 and CDR2 sequences are SGHVS and FQNEAQ. Trimming removed 1 base from V and 16 bases from J, with 17 bases in between.

As to this clonotype: Given a much more abundant clone one base away, this may be a read error. The chain joins TRBV7-9 to TRBJ2-7; 8 positions match TRBD1. This CDR3 comprises 17 residues. V lost 5 bases and J lost 6; bases outside the gene matches: 18. Germline V gene data show CDR1 as SEHNR and CDR2 as FQNEAQ (reference sequence). DNA of the CDR3: TGTGCCAGCAGCCTATTAGGCCAGGGGGCTTTCGTGAGCGAGCAGTACTTC. Amino acid sequence: CASSLLGQGAFVSEQYF.